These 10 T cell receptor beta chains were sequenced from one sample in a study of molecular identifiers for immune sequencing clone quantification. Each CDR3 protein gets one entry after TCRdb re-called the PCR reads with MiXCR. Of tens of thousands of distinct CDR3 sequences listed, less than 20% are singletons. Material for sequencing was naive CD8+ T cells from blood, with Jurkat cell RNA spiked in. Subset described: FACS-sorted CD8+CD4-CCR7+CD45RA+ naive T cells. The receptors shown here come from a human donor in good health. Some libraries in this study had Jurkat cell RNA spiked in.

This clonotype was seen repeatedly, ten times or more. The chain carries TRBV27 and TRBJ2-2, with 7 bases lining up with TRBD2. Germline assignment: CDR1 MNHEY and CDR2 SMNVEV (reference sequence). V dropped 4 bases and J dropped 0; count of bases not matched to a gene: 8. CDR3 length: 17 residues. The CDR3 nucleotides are TGTGCCAGCAGTTATACCGGGGGGTTCGCGAACACCGGGGAGCTGTTTTTT. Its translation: CASSYTGGFANTGELFF.

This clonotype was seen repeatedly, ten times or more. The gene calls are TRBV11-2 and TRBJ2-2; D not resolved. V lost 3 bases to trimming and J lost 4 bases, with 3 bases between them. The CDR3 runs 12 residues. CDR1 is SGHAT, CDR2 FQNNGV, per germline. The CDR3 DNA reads TGTGCCAGCAGCTTTGGCACCGGGGAGCTGTTTTTT. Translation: CASSFGTGELFF.

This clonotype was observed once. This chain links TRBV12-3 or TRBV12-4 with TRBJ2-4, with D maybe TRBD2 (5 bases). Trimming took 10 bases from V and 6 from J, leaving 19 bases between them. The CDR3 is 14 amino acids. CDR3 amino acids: CATPPTDAGNIQYF. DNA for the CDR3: TGTGCCACCCCTCCAACGGACGCGGGAAACATTCAGTACTTC.

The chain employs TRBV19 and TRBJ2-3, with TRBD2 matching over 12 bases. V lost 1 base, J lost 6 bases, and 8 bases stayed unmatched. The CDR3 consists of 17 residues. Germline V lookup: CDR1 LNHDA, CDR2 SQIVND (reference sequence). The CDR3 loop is CASSIVRLAGDEDTQYF. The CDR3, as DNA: TGTGCCAGTAGTATAGTGAGACTAGCGGGAGACGAGGATACGCAGTATTTT.

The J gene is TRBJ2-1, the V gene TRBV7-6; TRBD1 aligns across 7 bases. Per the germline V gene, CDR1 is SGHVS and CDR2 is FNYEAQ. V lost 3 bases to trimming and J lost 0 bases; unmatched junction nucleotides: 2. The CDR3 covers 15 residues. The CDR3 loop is CASSFRDSSYNEQFF. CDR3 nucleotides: TGTGCCAGCAGCTTCCGGGACAGCTCCTACAATGAGCAGTTCTTC.

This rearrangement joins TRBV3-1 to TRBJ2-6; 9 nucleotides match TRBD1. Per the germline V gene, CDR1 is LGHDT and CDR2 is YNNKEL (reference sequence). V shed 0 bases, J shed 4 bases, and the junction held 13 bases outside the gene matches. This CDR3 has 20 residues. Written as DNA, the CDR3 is TGTGCCAGCAGCCAAGATCCTACGACAGGGGGACGTGGAGGGGCCAACGTCCTGACTTTC. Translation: CASSQDPTTGGRGGANVLTF.

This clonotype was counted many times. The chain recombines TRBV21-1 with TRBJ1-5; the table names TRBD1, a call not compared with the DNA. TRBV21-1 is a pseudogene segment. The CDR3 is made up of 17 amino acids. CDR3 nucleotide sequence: TGTGCCAGCAGCTCGCACCTTGAGGGGGGGTGTAATCAGCCCCAGCATTTT. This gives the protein CASSSHLEGGCNQPQHF.

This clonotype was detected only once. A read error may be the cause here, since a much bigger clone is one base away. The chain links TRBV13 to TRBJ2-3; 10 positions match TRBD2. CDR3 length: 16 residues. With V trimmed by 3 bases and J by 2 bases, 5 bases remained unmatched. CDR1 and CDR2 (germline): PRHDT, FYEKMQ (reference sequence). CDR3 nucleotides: TGTGCCAGCAGCTTGACACTAGCGGGAACCACAGATACGCAGTATTTT. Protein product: CASSLTLAGTTDTQYF.

CDR3 DNA: TGCAGCAAGGGGGCAGATACGCAGTATTTT. This codes for CSKGADTQYF. This chain links TRBV20-1 with TRBJ2-3; TRBD1 is a possible D gene (6 bases). Germline values: CDR1 DFQATT, CDR2 SNEGSKA (reference sequence). This CDR3 has 10 amino acids.

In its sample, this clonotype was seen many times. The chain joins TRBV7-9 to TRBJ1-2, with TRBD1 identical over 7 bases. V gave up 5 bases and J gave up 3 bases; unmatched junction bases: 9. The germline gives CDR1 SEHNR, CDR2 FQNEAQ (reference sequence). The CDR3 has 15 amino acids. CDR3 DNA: TGTGCCAGCAGCCAACTCACAGGGGTGGACTATGGCTACACCTTC. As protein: CASSQLTGVDYGYTF. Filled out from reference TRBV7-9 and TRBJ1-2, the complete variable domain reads DTGVSQNPRHKITKRGQNVTFRCDPISEHNRLYWYRQTLGQGPEFLTYFQNEAQLEKSRLLSDRFSAERPKGSFSTLEIQRTEQGDSAMYLCASSQLTGVDYGYTFGSGTRLTVV.